This T cell receptor beta chain was documented in a study of cytomegalovirus exposure and HLA in healthy donors. The study, taken as a whole, reports: Fewer N-insertions (relative to the roughly 670-donor mean) were reportedly seen in an Asian-associated ancestry cluster in a later analysis.

Concerning this clone: The antigen remains undetermined.

PCR involved 60 Vbeta and 13 Jbeta primers. In the original workflow: The authors later counted some 76 million unique TCR beta chains, about 11 million of them shared. Sequencing used immunoSEQ multiplex PCR; TCRdb keeps in-frame clones, though not all of them. V, J and clone size reflect that table, while D and trimming were determined from the DNA. The repertoire includes some 90,000 clones, about two thirds of them detected once, and 2% to 2.5% sits in the top ten. The J segment lost 1 base and the V segment lost 1 base, leaving 7 bases of the junction unmatched. This CDR3 is 19 amino acids long. The V gene's germline CDR1 is LGHNA and CDR2 YNFKEQ.

The sequenced sample consisted of PBMCs. The sequence derives from a man aged 45-65 years in good health and CMV-seronegative. The genes are TRBV4-2 and TRBJ2-1; 13 positions agree with TRBD2. The CDR3 region has the DNA TGTGCCAGCAGCCAAGGGGGACTAGCGGGGAGGGGATCCTACAATGAGCAGTTCTTC. Amino acid sequence: CASSQGGLAGRGSYNEQFF.